Listed here are 30 T cell receptor beta chains from one sample, sequenced in a study of identical twins. TCRdb analysed the 5' RACE reads with MiXCR anew, one entry per CDR3 protein. The sample contains over 250,000 distinct CDR3 sequences, roughly 10% of which appear only once. In addition, the sample was reused for a study of yellow fever vaccine responses in identical twins.

Sequencing was carried out using CD8+ T cells sorted from blood. The receptors come from a woman aged 18-35 years in good health.

This clonotype was seen more than once but under ten times. V and J are TRBV28 and TRBJ2-2, with a weak D call TRBD2 (5 bases). This CDR3 contains 17 residues. CDR1 is MDHEN, CDR2 SYDVKM, per germline. V lost 0 bases, J lost 4 bases, and 15 bases lay in between. The CDR3 region is CASSLWGSKSGTGELFF. The CDR3 nucleotides read TGTGCCAGCAGTTTATGGGGGAGTAAGAGTGGCACCGGGGAGCTGTTTTTT.

This clonotype was seen only a few times. V usage is TRBV27 and J usage is TRBJ2-5; D is ambiguous. The CDR3 loop spans 14 amino acids. V lost 6 bases to trimming and J lost 4 bases, with 15 bases between them. Germline values: CDR1 MNHEY, CDR2 SMNVEV (reference sequence). This chain's CDR3 is CASSSYGPTETQYF. The CDR3 coding sequence is TGTGCCAGCAGCTCCTATGGGCCGACAGAGACCCAGTACTTC.

This clonotype was recorded at least ten times. V and J are TRBV6-5 and TRBJ2-4, with D perhaps matching TRBD1 (5 bases). V dropped 2 bases and J dropped 5 bases, with 13 bases sitting between them. Germline CDR1 MNHEY, CDR2 SVGAGI. The length of the CDR3 is 15 residues. The CDR3 nucleotides are TGTGCCAGCAGTTACGGGGTAGGGGCCGAAAACATTCAGTACTTC. Translation gives CASSYGVGAENIQYF.

In its sample, this clonotype was seen many times. V gene TRBV12-3 or TRBV12-4 combines with J gene TRBJ2-3; D unresolved. This CDR3 has 15 residues. V shed 2 bases and J shed 1 base, with 10 bases lying between them. Here the CDR3 reads CASSLSTIRTDTQYF. In nucleotides, the CDR3 is TGTGCCAGCAGTTTAAGTACCATACGCACAGATACGCAGTATTTT.

There are a few counts of this clonotype. The chain uses TRBV7-9 and TRBJ2-7; 8 bases line up with TRBD2. The length of the CDR3 is 15 residues. Trimming cost V 5 bases and J 2 bases; bases outside gene matches: 8. Germline CDR1 and CDR2: SEHNR and FQNEAQ (reference sequence). The CDR3 DNA reads as TGTGCCAGCAGCCCTCCCCGGGGGGGTCCCTACGAGCAGTACTTC. This codes for CASSPPRGGPYEQYF.

With regard to this clonotype: Possible read error: a much larger clone is one base away. The chain couples TRBV29-1 to TRBJ2-2; the D gene is possibly TRBD1 (6 bases). Germline V gene sequence: CDR1 SQVTM, CDR2 ANQGSEA. There are 14 residues in the CDR3. The CDR3 nucleotides read TGCAGCGTTGTGGACAGATCAAACACCGGGAAGCTGTTTTTT. Translated: CSVVDRSNTGKLFF.

In nucleotides, the CDR3 is TGTGCCACCAGAGAACGGGACAGGGGGAGCGTAATGGACACCGGGGAGCTGTTTTTT. Protein sequence: CATRERDRGSVMDTGELFF. The chain joins TRBV24-1 to TRBJ2-2; 11 bases are shared with TRBD1. Per the germline V gene, CDR1 is KGHDR and CDR2 is SFDVKD. J was trimmed by 3 bases and V by 7 bases; bases with no gene match: 15. The CDR3 has 19 amino acids.

This clonotype occurred many times. The chain is built from TRBV7-3 and TRBJ2-3; D might be TRBD1 or TRBD2, each matching 5 bases. This CDR3 is 14 amino acids long. The germline V and J ends were trimmed by 5 bases and 5 bases, with 14 bases remaining between them. Germline V gene lookup returns CDR1 SGHTA and CDR2 FQGTGA. CDR3 DNA: TGTGCCAGCAGCCCATCAAATGGGGGAGATACGCAGTATTTT. Translating it yields CASSPSNGGDTQYF.

This chain joins TRBV6-4 and TRBJ2-1, with D unresolved. V shed 0 bases and J shed 6 bases, with 3 bases lying between them. Per germline, CDR1 MRHNA and CDR2 SNTAGT. The CDR3 spans 12 residues. The CDR3 loop reads CASSDSVNEQFF. The DNA for the CDR3 is TGTGCCAGCAGTGACTCGGTCAATGAGCAGTTCTTC.

In its sample, this clonotype was seen a few times. The J gene is TRBJ2-1, the V gene TRBV27, with no clear D. Germline CDR1 reads MNHEY; CDR2 reads SMNVEV (reference sequence). CDR3 length equals 11 residues. The V end was cut by 5 bases, the J end by 7 bases, with 6 bases between. The DNA of the CDR3 is TGTGCCAGCAGTCGGTTGAATGAGCAGTTCTTC. It encodes CASSRLNEQFF.

Concerning this clonotype: A clone one base away is much larger, so this may be a read error. The chain is built from TRBV6-5 and TRBJ2-6; TRBD1 might be the D (5 bases). Germline V lookup: CDR1 MNHEY, CDR2 SVGAGI. The CDR3 contains 18 residues. The V gene lost 4 bases and the J gene lost 5 bases, with 21 bases spanning the gap. The CDR3 DNA is TGTGCCAGCAGTTCCCATGCAGGGTTATCGCCTAGGGCCAACGTCCTGACTTTC. Translation: CASSSHAGLSPRANVLTF.

This clonotype was observed at least ten times. This chain joins TRBV4-3 and TRBJ2-7; maybe TRBD1 (5 bases). Between the trimmed V and J ends, which lost 0 bases and 1 base, there was a span of 10 bases. The CDR3 length is 15 residues. Germline V lookup: CDR1 LGHNA, CDR2 YSLEER. CDR3 amino acids: CASSQDSGHSYEQYF. CDR3 sequence (DNA): TGCGCCAGCAGCCAAGATTCAGGGCATTCCTACGAGCAGTACTTC.

This clonotype was found many times. CDR3: CASSAEGSGSSYEQYF. The CDR3 bases are TGTGCCAGCAGCGCCGAGGGTAGCGGAAGCTCCTACGAGCAGTACTTC. The chain recombines TRBV7-6 with TRBJ2-7; the D gene is possibly TRBD2 (6 bases). The V gene's germline CDR1 is SGHVS and CDR2 FNYEAQ. Trimming cost V 5 bases and J 0 bases, with 17 bases left between them. This CDR3 region has 16 residues.

V gene TRBV7-9 combines with J gene TRBJ2-7; D may be TRBD2 (6 bases). V was shortened by 11 bases and J by 6 bases, with 14 bases between the two germline ends. The germline gives CDR1 SEHNR, CDR2 FQNEAQ (reference sequence). The CDR3 loop spans 11 amino acids. The CDR3 sequence: CAGGRGSEQYF. The CDR3 DNA is TGTGCCGGAGGACGGGGGAGCGAGCAGTACTTC. The complete variable domain, with remaining parts taken from reference TRBV7-9 and TRBJ2-7, reads DTGVSQNPRHKITKRGQNVTFRCDPISEHNRLYWYRQTLGQGPEFLTYFQNEAQLEKSRLLSDRFSAERPKGSFSTLEIQRTEQGDSAMYLCAGGRGSEQYFGPGTRLTVT.

The chain employs TRBV3-1 and TRBJ2-3; 12 nucleotides line up with TRBD2. Trimming took 3 bases from V and 4 from J; bases not matched to a gene: 5. CDR1 and CDR2 from the germline V gene are LGHDT and YNNKEL (reference sequence). The CDR3 length is 16 residues. The CDR3 sequence is CASSQASGGVSDTQYF. In nucleotides, the CDR3 is TGTGCCAGCAGCCAGGCTAGCGGGGGGGTATCAGATACGCAGTATTTT.

The chain joins TRBV3-1 to TRBJ2-6; D is undetermined. V was shortened by 3 bases and J by 0 bases, with 9 bases between the two germline ends. CDR3 length: 16 amino acids. Germline values: CDR1 LGHDT, CDR2 YNNKEL (reference sequence). CDR3 nucleotide sequence: TGTGCCAGCAGCCACCCAGGCTTCTCTGGGGCCAACGTCCTGACTTTC. Translating gives CASSHPGFSGANVLTF.

There are many counts of this clonotype. The chain combines TRBV15 with TRBJ2-7; D is unclear. The CDR3 consists of 14 residues. Germline V CDR1 and CDR2: LNHNV, YYDKDF (reference sequence). The V end lost 0 bases, the J end lost 3 bases, and 9 bases lay between the germline ends. For the CDR3, the DNA is TGTGCCACCAGCAGAGATCGGGCAGACTACGAGCAGTACTTC. Protein sequence: CATSRDRADYEQYF.

This clonotype has a handful of counts. The CDR3 sequence: CASSLMGGHNEQFF. For the CDR3, the DNA is TGTGCCAGCAGCTTAATGGGCGGACACAATGAGCAGTTCTTC. The chain uses TRBV7-9 and TRBJ2-1; no definite D call. This CDR3 has 14 residues. The germline CDR1 and CDR2 sequences are SEHNR and FQNEAQ (reference sequence). Trimming took off 2 bases at V and 5 bases at J, with 10 bases between the two ends. Full variable domain (outside the CDR3, taken from reference TRBV7-9 and TRBJ2-1): DTGVSQNPRHKITKRGQNVTFRCDPISEHNRLYWYRQTLGQGPEFLTYFQNEAQLEKSRLLSDRFSAERPKGSFSTLEIQRTEQGDSAMYLCASSLMGGHNEQFFGPGTRLTVL.

The gene calls are TRBV5-6 and TRBJ2-1; weak D call: TRBD2 (5 bases). The length of the CDR3 is 15 residues. Per the germline V gene, CDR1 is SGHDT and CDR2 is YYEEEE. Trimming removed 1 base at V and 8 bases at J, with 16 bases between. The CDR3 DNA reads TGTGCCAGCAGCTTGTGGCGAGCGGCAAAGGATGAGCAGTTCTTC. It yields the protein CASSLWRAAKDEQFF.

This clonotype was seen a handful of times. The chain couples TRBV4-3 to TRBJ1-5, with 8 bases lining up with TRBD1. The ends lost 0 bases at V and 4 bases at J; junction bases unmatched: 11. This CDR3 is built from 18 residues. CDR1 is LGHNA, CDR2 YSLEER, per germline. In DNA form, the CDR3 reads TGCGCCAGCAGCCAAGATGCGCAAGGACAGGGCAAGAATCAGCCCCAGCATTTT. Protein: CASSQDAQGQGKNQPQHF.

This clonotype was counted a few times. CDR3 nucleotide sequence: TGCGCCAGCAGCCCCCCGACTAGCGGAGATCCTACCTACGAGCAGTACTTC. Protein: CASSPPTSGDPTYEQYF. The genes are TRBV5-1 and TRBJ2-7; TRBD2 matches 9 bases. Looked up from germline, CDR1 is SGHRS and CDR2 is YFSETQ. V dropped 4 bases and J dropped 2; count of bases not matched to a gene: 13. The CDR3 is made up of 17 amino acids.

In its sample, this clonotype was seen a few times. The chain couples TRBV6-1 to TRBJ2-6; TRBD1 matches 9 bases. J lost 0 bases, V lost 5 bases, and 11 bases had no gene match. Looked up from germline, CDR1 is MNHNS and CDR2 is SASEGT. The CDR3 sequence is 19 residues long. The CDR3 loop is CASSLYRDRVNSGANVLTF. The CDR3 region has the DNA TGTGCCAGCAGTCTTTACCGGGACAGGGTTAACTCTGGGGCCAACGTCCTGACTTTC.

The gene calls are TRBV2 and TRBJ2-2; no clear D. The CDR3 totals 12 residues. Germline assignment: CDR1 SNHLY and CDR2 FYNNEI. V lost 7 bases to trimming and J lost 1 base, with 4 bases between them. The CDR3 region is CASTQNTGELFF. The CDR3 region has the DNA TGTGCCAGCACCCAGAACACCGGGGAGCTGTTTTTT.

The chain couples TRBV7-9 to TRBJ2-5; D possibly corresponds to TRBD2 (5 bases). Per the germline V gene, CDR1 is SEHNR and CDR2 is FQNEAQ (reference sequence). Trimming shortened V by 5 bases and J by 3 bases, and 22 bases separated the two germline ends. This CDR3 contains 17 residues. Here the CDR3 reads CASSPQPGRTVKETQYF. CDR3 nucleotide sequence: TGTGCCAGCAGCCCCCAGCCGGGCAGGACTGTCAAAGAGACCCAGTACTTC. The entire variable domain, with the rest obtained from reference TRBV7-9 and TRBJ2-5, is as follows: DTGVSQNPRHKITKRGQNVTFRCDPISEHNRLYWYRQTLGQGPEFLTYFQNEAQLEKSRLLSDRFSAERPKGSFSTLEIQRTEQGDSAMYLCASSPQPGRTVKETQYFGPGTRLLVL.

V is TRBV10-3 and J is TRBJ2-7; tentative D call: TRBD1 (6 bases). The CDR3 consists of 16 residues. CDR1 ENHRY and CDR2 SYGVKD come from the germline V gene. V was cut by 6 bases and J by 1 base, with 19 bases left in between. The CDR3 sequence is CAIRVQGQGTSYEQYF. Written as DNA, the CDR3 is TGTGCCATCAGGGTCCAGGGCCAGGGGACGTCCTACGAGCAGTACTTC.

The chain couples TRBV2 to TRBJ2-1; 9 bases are shared with TRBD2. Germline CDR1 is SNHLY and CDR2 is FYNNEI. This CDR3 is 17 amino acids long. Losses at the gene ends were 3 bases for V and 5 bases for J; bases not matched to a gene: 11. The CDR3 loop is CASSDFLGLASNNEQFF. The CDR3 DNA follows: TGTGCCAGCAGTGATTTTTTGGGACTAGCCAGCAACAATGAGCAGTTCTTC.

This clonotype occurred a few times. The chain joins TRBV7-9 to TRBJ2-3; no firm D call. The germline V and J ends were trimmed by 4 bases and 4 bases, with 9 bases remaining between them. Germline CDR1 and CDR2: SEHNR and FQNEAQ (reference sequence). This CDR3 is built from 13 residues. This CDR3 is CASSSPESDTQYF. CDR3 nucleotides: TGTGCCAGCAGCTCCCCGGAGTCAGATACGCAGTATTTT.

The chain links TRBV7-6 to TRBJ2-1, with 14 bases aligning to TRBD2. The V and J ends lost 1 base and 0 bases, in that order; junction bases with no gene match: 11. Germline CDR1 and CDR2: SGHVS and FNYEAQ. The CDR3 runs to 21 residues. CDR3 nucleotide sequence: TGTGCCAGCAGCTTAGGAGGGATGGGACTAGCGGGGGAGTTCTCCTACAATGAGCAGTTCTTC. This translates into CASSLGGMGLAGEFSYNEQFF.

This clonotype was detected a few times. As DNA, the CDR3 is TGTGCCAGCAGCAACGGACTAGCGGGAGTGAGGGCCAAAAACATTCAGTACTTC. Protein: CASSNGLAGVRAKNIQYF. The V call is TRBV11-1, the J call TRBJ2-4; 13 bases are shared with TRBD2. The CDR3 is 18 amino acids. CDR1 and CDR2 (germline): SGHAT, FQDESV (reference sequence). V lost 5 bases to trimming and J lost 1 base; unmatched junction nucleotides: 8. The full variable domain, rest sourced from reference TRBV11-1 and TRBJ2-4, is EAEVAQSPRYKITEKSQAVAFWCDPISGHATLYWYRQILGQGPELLVQFQDESVVDDSQLPKDRFSAERLKGVDSTLKIQPAELGDSAMYLCASSNGLAGVRAKNIQYFGAGTRLSVL.

This clonotype was seen many times. This chain uses TRBV12-3 or TRBV12-4 with TRBJ2-1; D unresolved. This CDR3 comprises 14 residues. The V and J ends lost 2 bases and 8 bases respectively, with 13 bases between them. The CDR3 bases are TGTGCCAGCAGTTTATCCTCTGAGAAGCATGAGCAGTTCTTC. Translating gives CASSLSSEKHEQFF.